This is a list of T cell receptor beta chains from one sample in a study of tumor-infiltrating lymphocytes in primary liver carcinoma. TCRdb recomputed calls from the multiplex PCR reads with MiXCR, one row per CDR3 protein. The table lists 250,000 to 400,000 distinct CDR3 sequences, roughly two thirds of them singletons. Sequenced sample: peripheral blood. The receptors here all came from a middle-aged man with primary liver carcinoma and hepatitis B virus infection. CDR3s include the opening cysteine and the closing phenylalanine or tryptophan. The D gene is left open where the match is weak. Where a row states a size, it is once, few, many or the class of an expanded clone; other rows omit it.

cdr3_aa: CSVNTQGEDSQYF
cdr3_nt: TGCAGCGTTAACACACAGGGGGAAGATTCGCAGTATTTT
j_call: TRBJ2-3
v_call: TRBV29-1
clone_size: once
d_call: TRBD1

cdr3_aa: CASSSVASTSGSLETQYF
cdr3_nt: TGTGCCAGCAGCTCAGTAGCCTCGACTAGCGGGAGCTTGGAGACCCAGTACTTC
j_call: TRBJ2-5
v_call: TRBV7-9
clone_size: few
d_call: TRBD2

cdr3_aa: CASRIVGVGYNEQFF
cdr3_nt: TGTGCCAGCAGGATAGTGGGAGTTGGCTACAATGAGCAGTTCTTC
j_call: TRBJ2-1
v_call: TRBV6-5
clone_size: -
d_call: -

cdr3_aa: CASKLTGGAGEAFF
cdr3_nt: TGTGCCAGCAAGCTCACAGGGGGCGCGGGTGAAGCTTTCTTT
j_call: TRBJ1-1
v_call: TRBV21-1
clone_size: once
d_call: -

cdr3_aa: CASSSGLEDTGELFF
cdr3_nt: TGTGCCAGCAGTTCCGGACTAGAGGACACCGGGGAGCTGTTTTTT
j_call: TRBJ2-2
v_call: TRBV11-2
clone_size: -
d_call: TRBD2

cdr3_aa: CASSQDTGLASATQYF
cdr3_nt: TGTGCTAGCAGCCAAGATACGGGACTAGCCTCGGCTACGCAGTATTTT
j_call: TRBJ2-3
v_call: TRBV4-2
clone_size: -
d_call: TRBD2

cdr3_aa: CASNQDRLVSRGNYGYTF
cdr3_nt: TGCGCCAGCAACCAAGATCGTCTAGTGAGCAGGGGCAACTATGGCTACACCTTC
j_call: TRBJ1-2
v_call: TRBV4-3
clone_size: -
d_call: -

cdr3_aa: CASSYLAGEEEQFF
cdr3_nt: TGTGCCAGCAGCTACTTAGCGGGAGAAGAGGAGCAGTTCTTC
j_call: TRBJ2-1
v_call: TRBV7-9
clone_size: -
d_call: TRBD2

cdr3_aa: CAWKGGWNTEAFF
cdr3_nt: TGTGCCTGGAAAGGAGGGTGGAACACTGAAGCTTTCTTT
j_call: TRBJ1-1
v_call: TRBV30
clone_size: -
d_call: -

cdr3_aa: CVRSTQDRNTEAFF
cdr3_nt: TGTGTCAGAAGTACCCAGGATAGAAACACTGAAGCTTTCTTT
j_call: TRBJ1-1
v_call: TRBV12-3/TRBV12-4
clone_size: -
d_call: -

cdr3_aa: CAWTTKDKNIQYF
cdr3_nt: TGTGCCTGGACCACAAAGGACAAAAACATTCAGTACTTC
j_call: TRBJ2-4
v_call: TRBV30
clone_size: few
d_call: -

cdr3_aa: CASSLAVSGTQETQYF
cdr3_nt: TGTGCCAGCAGCTTAGCGGTTAGCGGGACCCAAGAGACCCAGTACTTC
j_call: TRBJ2-5
v_call: TRBV7-9
clone_size: few
d_call: TRBD2

cdr3_aa: CASSQDHDSREQYF
cdr3_nt: TGCGCCAGCAGCCAAGATCACGACAGTCGGGAGCAGTACTTC
j_call: TRBJ2-7
v_call: TRBV4-3
clone_size: many
d_call: -

cdr3_aa: CASSQGQGAHGELFF
cdr3_nt: TGCGCCAGCAGCCAGGGACAGGGGGCTCACGGGGAGCTGTTTTTT
j_call: TRBJ2-2
v_call: TRBV5-1
clone_size: few
d_call: TRBD1

cdr3_aa: CASSGGAGANVLTF
cdr3_nt: TGTGCCAGCAGCGGAGGGGCTGGGGCCAACGTCCTGACTTTC
j_call: TRBJ2-6
v_call: TRBV11-1
clone_size: many
d_call: -

cdr3_aa: CASSLGSAFMPQHF
cdr3_nt: TGTGCCAGCAGTTTGGGGTCAGCCTTTATGCCCCAGCATTTT
j_call: TRBJ1-5
v_call: TRBV12-3/TRBV12-4
clone_size: -
d_call: -

cdr3_aa: CASSQEGAGGTDTQYF
cdr3_nt: TGCGCCAGCAGCCAAGAGGGGGCAGGGGGGACGGATACGCAGTATTTT
j_call: TRBJ2-3
v_call: TRBV4-1
clone_size: -
d_call: -

cdr3_aa: CASSFSWSGAGELFF
cdr3_nt: TGTGCCAGCAGCTTCTCCTGGTCGGGCGCCGGGGAGCTGTTTTTT
j_call: TRBJ2-2
v_call: TRBV11-1
clone_size: -
d_call: -

cdr3_aa: CARSQGARGHGSSYEQYF
cdr3_nt: TGCGCCAGAAGCCAAGGAGCCAGGGGGCACGGGAGCTCCTACGAGCAGTACTTC
j_call: TRBJ2-7
v_call: TRBV4-3
clone_size: -
d_call: TRBD1

cdr3_aa: CASSLPPGTASSYNEQFF
cdr3_nt: TGTGCCAGCAGCCTCCCCCCCGGGACGGCAAGCTCCTACAATGAGCAGTTCTTC
j_call: TRBJ2-1
v_call: TRBV4-2
clone_size: few
d_call: -

cdr3_aa: CASSLVNRGGNEQFF
cdr3_nt: TGTGCCAGCAGCTTGGTGAACAGGGGGGGGAATGAGCAGTTCTTC
j_call: TRBJ2-1
v_call: TRBV5-6
clone_size: few
d_call: -

cdr3_aa: CVSSLAGTKNIQYF
cdr3_nt: TGTGTCAGCAGTTTAGCGGGGACCAAAAACATTCAGTACTTC
j_call: TRBJ2-4
v_call: TRBV6-5
clone_size: once
d_call: TRBD2

cdr3_aa: CASRGTSGIAGELFF
cdr3_nt: TGTGCCAGCAGAGGCACTAGCGGGATCGCCGGGGAGCTGTTTTTT
j_call: TRBJ2-2
v_call: TRBV7-8
clone_size: -
d_call: TRBD2

cdr3_aa: CASSLPGTAQETQYF
cdr3_nt: TGTGCCAGCAGTTTACCCGGGACAGCTCAAGAGACCCAGTACTTC
j_call: TRBJ2-5
v_call: TRBV28
clone_size: -
d_call: TRBD1

cdr3_aa: CSVEAMGAPSGRAGEQYF
cdr3_nt: TGCAGCGTTGAAGCCATGGGGGCCCCTAGCGGGAGGGCCGGTGAGCAGTACTTC
j_call: TRBJ2-7
v_call: TRBV29-1
clone_size: many
d_call: TRBD2

cdr3_aa: CASSQGGQGWETQYF
cdr3_nt: TGCGCCAGCAGCCAAGGTGGACAGGGTTGGGAGACCCAGTACTTC
j_call: TRBJ2-5
v_call: TRBV4-1
clone_size: many
d_call: TRBD1

cdr3_aa: CASSLGGPKTYEQYF
cdr3_nt: TGCGCCAGCAGCTTAGGGGGGCCCAAGACCTACGAGCAGTACTTC
j_call: TRBJ2-7
v_call: TRBV5-1
clone_size: -
d_call: -

cdr3_aa: CTSSINRGGNEQFF
cdr3_nt: TGTACCAGCAGTATTAACAGGGGCGGCAATGAGCAGTTCTTC
j_call: TRBJ2-1
v_call: TRBV12-3/TRBV12-4
clone_size: -
d_call: TRBD1

cdr3_aa: CASSLRAGANVLTF
cdr3_nt: TGCGCCAGCAGCTTGAGGGCTGGGGCCAACGTCCTGACCTTC
j_call: TRBJ2-6
v_call: TRBV5-1
clone_size: few
d_call: -

cdr3_aa: CASSMGPQDEQFF
cdr3_nt: TGCGCCAGCAGCATGGGACCTCAGGATGAGCAGTTCTTC
j_call: TRBJ2-1
v_call: TRBV5-1
clone_size: -
d_call: -

cdr3_aa: CASSLGQGIDQPQHF
cdr3_nt: TGTGCCAGCAGCCTGGGACAGGGGATAGATCAGCCCCAGCATTTT
j_call: TRBJ1-5
v_call: TRBV7-9
clone_size: -
d_call: TRBD1

cdr3_aa: CPSSPLSSGRARGYEQYF
cdr3_nt: TGTCCCAGCAGCCCTCTAAGTAGTGGGAGGGCCCGGGGGTACGAGCAGTACTTC
j_call: TRBJ2-7
v_call: TRBV11-1
clone_size: -
d_call: TRBD2

cdr3_aa: CASSFQGIGETQYF
cdr3_nt: TGTGCCAGCAGCTTTCAGGGGATAGGAGAGACCCAGTACTTC
j_call: TRBJ2-5
v_call: TRBV7-9
clone_size: few
d_call: -

cdr3_aa: CAITDGTVKGSHLHF
cdr3_nt: TGTGCCATCACCGACGGGACGGTTAAGGGATCACACCTCCACTTT
j_call: TRBJ1-6
v_call: TRBV10-3
clone_size: -
d_call: -

cdr3_aa: CASSLGGSGDTQYF
cdr3_nt: TGCGCCAGCAGCCTGGGAGGTTCGGGAGATACGCAGTATTTT
j_call: TRBJ2-3
v_call: TRBV4-1
clone_size: many
d_call: -

cdr3_aa: CAIGQERQAVAGQYF
cdr3_nt: TGTGCCATCGGCCAAGAGAGGCAAGCGGTAGCTGGGCAGTACTTC
j_call: TRBJ2-7
v_call: TRBV4-2
clone_size: -
d_call: -

cdr3_aa: CASSLDRAGTNVLTF
cdr3_nt: TGTGCCAGCAGCTTAGATCGGGCAGGGACCAACGTCCTGACTTTC
j_call: TRBJ2-6
v_call: TRBV11-2
clone_size: -
d_call: -

cdr3_aa: CSVGFSDTQYF
cdr3_nt: TGCAGCGTTGGGTTTTCAGATACGCAGTATTTT
j_call: TRBJ2-3
v_call: TRBV29-1
clone_size: many
d_call: -

cdr3_aa: CASSLGRPLNTEAFF
cdr3_nt: TGTGCCAGCAGCTTAGGGCGACCCTTGAACACTGAAGCTTTCTTT
j_call: TRBJ1-1
v_call: TRBV11-2
clone_size: many
d_call: -

cdr3_aa: CNLTSGGIYEQYF
cdr3_nt: TGCAACCTTACTAGCGGGGGAATCTACGAGCAGTACTTC
j_call: TRBJ2-7
v_call: TRBV29-1
clone_size: -
d_call: TRBD2

cdr3_aa: CASSRGGQQTYEQYF
cdr3_nt: TGCGCCAGCAGCCGGGGGGGACAGCAGACCTACGAGCAGTACTTC
j_call: TRBJ2-7
v_call: TRBV5-1
clone_size: few
d_call: -

cdr3_aa: CASRPQGARDTEAFF
cdr3_nt: TGTGCCAGCAGGCCCCAGGGGGCTCGGGACACTGAAGCTTTCTTT
j_call: TRBJ1-1
v_call: TRBV12-3/TRBV12-4
clone_size: -
d_call: TRBD1

cdr3_aa: CASSNRNSPLHF
cdr3_nt: TGTGCCAGCAGCAACAGGAATTCACCCCTCCACTTT
j_call: TRBJ1-6
v_call: TRBV28
clone_size: -
d_call: -

cdr3_aa: CAISEPEHGSAQLF
cdr3_nt: TGTGCCATTAGTGAGCCGGAGCACGGGTCCGCGCAGTTATTC
j_call: TRBJ2-1
v_call: TRBV10-3
clone_size: -
d_call: -

cdr3_aa: CASRFDKNTEAFF
cdr3_nt: TGTGCCAGCAGATTTGACAAGAACACTGAAGCTTTCTTT
j_call: TRBJ1-1
v_call: TRBV6-6
clone_size: many
d_call: -

cdr3_aa: CARRGHDYNYGYTF
cdr3_nt: TGTGCCAGGAGGGGACACGACTATAACTATGGCTACACCTTC
j_call: TRBJ1-2
v_call: TRBV6-6
clone_size: -
d_call: -

cdr3_aa: CASNLVGPGYEQYF
cdr3_nt: TGCGCCAGCAACTTGGTTGGGCCGGGCTACGAGCAGTACTTC
j_call: TRBJ2-7
v_call: TRBV5-1
clone_size: -
d_call: -

cdr3_aa: CAICEMYQETQYF
cdr3_nt: TGTGCCATCTGTGAGATGTACCAAGAGACCCAGTACTTC
j_call: TRBJ2-5
v_call: TRBV10-3
clone_size: -
d_call: -

cdr3_aa: CASSQSGKGRTATGELFF
cdr3_nt: TGTGCCAGCAGCCAATCGGGGAAAGGGAGGACAGCGACCGGGGAGCTGTTTTTT
j_call: TRBJ2-2
v_call: TRBV4-2
clone_size: -
d_call: -

cdr3_aa: CASRPAGTGGYNEQFF
cdr3_nt: TGTGCCAGTAGGCCGGCCGGGACTGGCGGGTACAATGAGCAGTTCTTC
j_call: TRBJ2-1
v_call: TRBV28
clone_size: -
d_call: -

cdr3_aa: CASSLVGSSGNRGIYKQFF
cdr3_nt: TGTGCCAGCAGCTTAGTTGGCAGCTCGGGCAACAGAGGGATCTACAAGCAGTTCTTC
j_call: TRBJ2-1
v_call: TRBV11-2
clone_size: -
d_call: -